One and the same sample provided the 27 T cell receptor beta chains below, sequenced in a study of CD8+ T cells in alopecia areata. In each case, RNA was isolated and then reverse transcribed into cDNA as the sequencing template. Sequenced by immunoSEQ multiplex PCR; TCRdb stores in-frame clones only, minus some. The sample includes 110,000 to 150,000 clones, roughly 50% of them seen just once. The material was CD4+ T cells sorted from blood, obtained at week 0. The receptors derive from a human donor with alopecia areata.

The chain joins TRBV29-1 to TRBJ2-1; D not certain. The CDR3 has 15 amino acids. The V gene's germline CDR1 is SQVTM and CDR2 ANQGSEA. Deletions cut 1 base from V and 4 bases from J, with 14 bases between. Here the CDR3 reads CSVEVVGQQYNEQFF. As DNA, the CDR3 is TGCAGCGTTGAAGTAGTAGGGCAGCAGTACAATGAGCAGTTCTTC.

V usage is TRBV27 and J usage is TRBJ2-2; perhaps TRBD1 as D (5 bases). The length of the CDR3 is 15 residues. Germline V gene sequence: CDR1 MNHEY, CDR2 SMNVEV (reference sequence). V shed 10 bases and J shed 0 bases, with 15 bases lying between them. CDR3 in amino acids: CATTLRGSNTGELFF. The CDR3 region has the DNA TGTGCCACCACTCTAAGGGGATCGAACACCGGGGAGCTGTTTTTT.

The V gene is TRBV13, the J gene TRBJ1-1, with 8 bases lining up with TRBD1. Trimming took 5 bases from V and 7 from J; bases not matched to a gene: 12. The CDR3 spans 15 residues. Germline lookup yields CDR1 PRHDT and CDR2 FYEKMQ (reference sequence). Written as DNA, the CDR3 is TGTGCCAGCAGCAGAACCGGGACAGGATTCGGTGAAGCTTTCTTT. This sequence encodes CASSRTGTGFGEAFF.

This clone was counted between two and nine times. The chain combines TRBV29-1 with TRBJ1-2; perhaps TRBD1 as D (6 bases). V was cut by 6 bases and J by 3 bases, with 14 bases left in between. CDR3 length equals 13 residues. CDR1 is SQVTM and CDR2 is ANQGSEA in the germline V gene. In DNA, the CDR3 is TGCAGCGTCGCCTCGGGACAATACTATGGCTACACCTTC. This encodes CSVASGQYYGYTF. Filled out from reference TRBV29-1 and TRBJ1-2, the complete variable domain reads SAVISQKPSRDICQRGTSLTIQCQVDSQVTMMFWYRQQPGQSLTLIATANQGSEATYESGFVIDKFPISRPNLTFSTLTVSNMSPEDSSIYLCSVASGQYYGYTFGSGTRLTVV.

This clone was observed a few times. This rearrangement joins TRBV5-1 to TRBJ1-2; 7 positions agree with TRBD1. The trim removed 4 bases at V and 2 bases at J, leaving 8 bases unmatched. The CDR3 runs 15 residues. The germline V gene has CDR1 SGHRS and CDR2 YFSETQ. CDR3 nucleotide sequence: TGCGCCAGCAGCCCCCTGGGACAGCCAAACTATGGCTACACCTTC. Translation gives CASSPLGQPNYGYTF.

The chain couples TRBV7-9 to TRBJ1-1; D not certain. V dropped 0 bases and J dropped 1 base, with 6 bases sitting between them. This CDR3 spans 14 amino acids. Germline-derived CDR1 and CDR2 are SEHNR and FQNEAQ (reference sequence). The CDR3 protein is CASSLAGSNTEAFF. As DNA, the CDR3 is TGTGCCAGCAGCTTAGCAGGGTCGAACACTGAAGCTTTCTTT.

The chain couples TRBV5-6 to TRBJ2-3; D gene uncertain. This CDR3 has 15 amino acids. Deletions cut 0 bases from V and 1 base from J, with 9 bases between. Germline V CDR1 and CDR2: SGHDT, YYEEEE. The CDR3 is CASSLAAIGTDTQYF. The CDR3 coding sequence is TGTGCCAGCAGCTTGGCGGCCATTGGCACAGATACGCAGTATTTT.

V usage is TRBV6-5 and J usage is TRBJ2-3; D may be TRBD2 (5 bases). The CDR3 contains 13 residues. The V and J ends lost 8 bases and 3 bases respectively, with 12 bases between them. Germline CDR1 is MNHEY and CDR2 is SVGAGI. CDR3: CASWRPGTDTQYF. CDR3 in DNA: TGTGCCAGCTGGAGACCGGGGACAGATACGCAGTATTTT.

The rearrangement joins TRBV6-5 to TRBJ2-7; 7 bases are shared with TRBD1. Germline V CDR1 and CDR2: MNHEY, SVGAGI. V gave up 0 bases and J gave up 0 bases; unmatched junction bases: 2. The CDR3 length is 15 residues. The chain's CDR3 is CASSYSAGGSYEQYF. CDR3 nucleotide sequence: TGTGCCAGCAGTTACTCCGCAGGGGGCTCCTACGAGCAGTACTTC.

V usage is TRBV7-9 and J usage is TRBJ1-2, with 7 bases fitting TRBD1. The V gene end was trimmed by 5 bases and the J gene end by 2 bases; junction bases not matched to a gene: 8. The CDR3 spans 15 residues. From germline, CDR1 is SEHNR and CDR2 FQNEAQ (reference sequence). The CDR3 loop reads CASSTGTVLNYGYTF. CDR3 coding DNA: TGTGCCAGCAGCACAGGGACAGTCCTGAACTATGGCTACACCTTC.

A note on this clone: Mismatch with germline at one junction end may stem from a read error. The genes are TRBV7-7 and TRBJ2-5; the D gene is possibly TRBD2 (6 bases). The CDR3 totals 13 residues. Looked up from germline, CDR1 is SSHAT and CDR2 is FNYEAQ (reference sequence). The CDR3 DNA reads as TGTGCTAGCAGCTTGGCGGGGACCGGGACCCAGTACTTC. Translating it yields CASSLAGTGTQYF.

This clone has a single count. The chain is built from TRBV19 and TRBJ1-6; D ambiguous. The CDR3 length is 17 residues. V was shortened by 4 bases and J by 8 bases, with 21 bases between the two germline ends. In germline, CDR1 is LNHDA, CDR2 SQIVND (reference sequence). The CDR3 DNA follows: TGTGCCAGTAGTAAAATCCGACCCGACGGGCATCATTCACCCCTCCACTTT. Protein product: CASSKIRPDGHHSPLHF. The variable domain in full, completed from reference TRBV19 and TRBJ1-6, reads DGGITQSPKYLFRKEGQNVTLSCEQNLNHDAMYWYRQDPGQGLRLIYYSQIVNDFQKGDIAEGYSVSREKKESFPLTVTSAQKNPTAFYLCASSKIRPDGHHSPLHFGNGTRLTVT.

The CDR3 nucleotides read TGCGCCAGCAGCTTGGGACTAGCGATCGATGAGCAGTTCTTC. The encoded protein is CASSLGLAIDEQFF. The rearrangement links TRBV5-1 to TRBJ2-1; 8 nucleotides align to TRBD2. From germline, CDR1 is SGHRS and CDR2 YFSETQ. V lost 0 bases, J lost 8 bases, and 4 bases stayed unmatched. This CDR3 has 14 amino acids.

This chain connects TRBV2 to TRBJ2-6; 7 bases match TRBD2. The CDR3 contains 14 residues. CDR1 is SNHLY, CDR2 FYNNEI, per germline. V shed 8 bases, J shed 2 bases, and the junction held 3 bases outside the gene matches. CDR3: CASLREAGANVLTF. The CDR3 DNA reads as TGTGCCAGCCTTCGGGAGGCTGGGGCCAACGTCCTGACTTTC.

The CDR3 DNA reads as TGTGCCAGCAGCCCGAGCGGGGGGGCCAGCTACGAGCAGTACTTC. Its protein is CASSPSGGASYEQYF. The rearrangement joins TRBV7-2 to TRBJ2-7; 10 nucleotides align to TRBD2. This CDR3 contains 15 residues. J gave up 3 bases and V 5 bases, and 7 bases lay outside the gene matches. Germline V gene data show CDR1 as SGHTA and CDR2 as FQGNSA.

The chain links TRBV2 to TRBJ2-2, with D perhaps assigned TRBD1 or TRBD2 (7 bases each). V was cut by 3 bases and J by 6 bases, with 14 bases left in between. Germline values: CDR1 SNHLY, CDR2 FYNNEI. The CDR3 consists of 15 residues. This CDR3 is CASSEGGGLPGELFF. The DNA for the CDR3 is TGTGCCAGCAGTGAGGGAGGGGGCCTCCCCGGGGAGCTGTTTTTT.

The rearrangement links TRBV5-4 to TRBJ1-1; D is unclear. The ends were cut back, 4 bases at V and 5 bases at J, with 15 bases in the middle. The CDR3 consists of 14 residues. The V gene's germline CDR1 is SGHNT and CDR2 YYREEE (reference sequence). CDR3 sequence (DNA): TGTGCCAGCAGCCCAACAACGACAAAGACTGAAGCTTTCTTT. Protein sequence: CASSPTTTKTEAFF.

This clone was counted only a few times. The gene calls are TRBV11-2 and TRBJ1-4; D remains ambiguous. V was cut by 5 bases and J by 8 bases, with 9 bases left in between. CDR1 and CDR2 (germline): SGHAT, FQNNGV. This CDR3 comprises 12 residues. CDR3 nucleotide sequence: TGTGCCAGCAGCCGTTCGAAGGAAAAACTGTTTTTT. This translates into CASSRSKEKLFF.

This clone was seen more than once but under ten times. The CDR3 sequence is CAWSTGHPNTEAFF. The CDR3 DNA sequence: TGTGCCTGGAGTACCGGACACCCGAACACTGAAGCTTTCTTT. The chain joins TRBV30 to TRBJ1-1; possibly TRBD1 for D (5 bases). The CDR3 consists of 14 residues. Trimming left V 2 bases short and J 1 base short, with 11 bases between. Looked up from germline, CDR1 is GTSNPN and CDR2 is SVGIG (reference sequence).

The rearrangement joins TRBV19 to TRBJ2-2; D gene ambiguous. The CDR3 has 12 residues. Between the trimmed V and J ends, which lost 10 bases and 2 bases, there was a span of 8 bases. Germline CDR1 is LNHDA and CDR2 is SQIVND (reference sequence). This CDR3 reads CATRLNTGELFF. The CDR3 region has the DNA TGTGCCACCCGACTCAACACCGGGGAGCTGTTTTTT.

This clone has just a few counts. The chain couples TRBV7-2 to TRBJ1-6; TRBD1 might be the D (6 bases). This CDR3 has 14 residues. V lost 5 bases, J lost 11 bases, and 16 bases lay in between. Germline V gene lookup returns CDR1 SGHTA and CDR2 FQGNSA. In DNA form, the CDR3 reads TGTGCCAGCAGCCCGAGCCAGGGGACGGCACCCCTCCACTTT. Translated, it gives CASSPSQGTAPLHF.

This clone was counted only a few times. The chain has TRBV7-2 and TRBJ2-3; no definite D call. V shed 3 bases and J shed 6 bases, with 4 bases lying between them. Germline lookup yields CDR1 SGHTA and CDR2 FQGNSA. The CDR3 is 11 residues long. The CDR3 spells CASSLVDTQYF. Here the CDR3 DNA reads TGTGCCAGCAGCTTGGTGGATACGCAGTATTTT.

Only a few counts were recorded for this clone. V is TRBV4-3 and J is TRBJ2-7, with D uncertain. The germline CDR1 and CDR2 sequences are LGHNA and YSLEER. The CDR3 length is 14 residues. V was shortened by 0 bases and J by 4 bases, with 10 bases between the two germline ends. The CDR3 DNA reads TGCGCCAGCAGCCAAGATACGACCGGATACGAGCAGTACTTC. It is translated as CASSQDTTGYEQYF.

This clone was counted at least ten times. V and J are TRBV7-9 and TRBJ1-1; D is undetermined. Per the germline V gene, CDR1 is SEHNR and CDR2 is FQNEAQ (reference sequence). Trimming pared 1 base from V and 1 base from J, leaving 4 bases between. CDR3 length: 13 residues. CDR3 protein: CASSLEQNTEAFF. The CDR3 bases are TGTGCCAGCAGCTTAGAACAGAACACTGAAGCTTTCTTT.

The V gene is TRBV14, the J gene TRBJ1-2; D not certain. Trimming pared 4 bases from V and 4 bases from J, leaving 13 bases between. The germline CDR1 and CDR2 sequences are SGHDN and FVKESK. The CDR3 runs 14 residues. DNA of the CDR3: TGTGCCAGCAGCCCCACCGGGGTGGTCTATGGCTACACCTTC. This codes for CASSPTGVVYGYTF.

DNA of the CDR3: TGTGCCAGCAGTGAACAGGGGGGGCACGAGCAGTACTTC. As protein: CASSEQGGHEQYF. This rearrangement joins TRBV2 to TRBJ2-7; D is perhaps TRBD1 or TRBD2 (7 bases each). Germline V CDR1 and CDR2: SNHLY, FYNNEI. Between the trimmed V and J ends, which lost 2 bases and 5 bases, there was a span of 10 bases. This CDR3 spans 13 amino acids.

The chain has TRBV5-1 and TRBJ2-5, with D maybe TRBD2 (5 bases). This CDR3 has 14 residues. Trimming stripped 0 bases from V and 2 bases from J, with 8 bases between. Germline V gives CDR1 SGHRS, CDR2 YFSETQ. The CDR3 here is CASSLGSGQETQYF. In DNA form, the CDR3 reads TGCGCCAGCAGCTTGGGGAGCGGACAAGAGACCCAGTACTTC.